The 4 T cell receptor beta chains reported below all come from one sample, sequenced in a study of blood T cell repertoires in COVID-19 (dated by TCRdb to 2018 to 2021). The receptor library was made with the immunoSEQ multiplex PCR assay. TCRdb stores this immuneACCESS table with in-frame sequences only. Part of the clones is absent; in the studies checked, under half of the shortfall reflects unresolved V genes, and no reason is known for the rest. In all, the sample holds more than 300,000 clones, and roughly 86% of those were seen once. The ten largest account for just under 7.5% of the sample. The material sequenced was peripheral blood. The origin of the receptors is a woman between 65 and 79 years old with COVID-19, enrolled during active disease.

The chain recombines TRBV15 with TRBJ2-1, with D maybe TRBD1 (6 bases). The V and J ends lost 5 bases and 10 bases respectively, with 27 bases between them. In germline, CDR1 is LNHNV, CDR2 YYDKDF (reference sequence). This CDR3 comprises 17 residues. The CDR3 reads CATSAPGDRLGSVEQFF. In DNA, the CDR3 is TGTGCCACCAGCGCCCCAGGGGACCGATTGGGGAGCGTAGAGCAGTTCTTC.

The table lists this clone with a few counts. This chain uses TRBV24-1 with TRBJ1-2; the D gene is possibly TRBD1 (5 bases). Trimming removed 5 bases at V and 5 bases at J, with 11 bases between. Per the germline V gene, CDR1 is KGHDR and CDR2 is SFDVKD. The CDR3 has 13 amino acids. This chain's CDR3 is CATSGRQGYGYTF. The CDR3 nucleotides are TGTGCCACCAGTGGTAGGCAGGGATATGGCTACACCTTC.

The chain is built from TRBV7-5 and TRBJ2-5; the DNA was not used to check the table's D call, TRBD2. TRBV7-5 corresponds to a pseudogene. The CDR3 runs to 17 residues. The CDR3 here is CARSLVRLAGGTETQYF. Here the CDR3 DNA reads TGTGCCAGAAGCTTAGTCCGACTAGCGGGGGGAACGGAGACCCAGTACTTC.

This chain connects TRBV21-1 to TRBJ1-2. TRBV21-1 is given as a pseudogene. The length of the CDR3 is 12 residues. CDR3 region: CAILTLVNGYTF. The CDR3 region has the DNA TGTGCCATCCTAACGCTAGTGAATGGCTACACCTTC.